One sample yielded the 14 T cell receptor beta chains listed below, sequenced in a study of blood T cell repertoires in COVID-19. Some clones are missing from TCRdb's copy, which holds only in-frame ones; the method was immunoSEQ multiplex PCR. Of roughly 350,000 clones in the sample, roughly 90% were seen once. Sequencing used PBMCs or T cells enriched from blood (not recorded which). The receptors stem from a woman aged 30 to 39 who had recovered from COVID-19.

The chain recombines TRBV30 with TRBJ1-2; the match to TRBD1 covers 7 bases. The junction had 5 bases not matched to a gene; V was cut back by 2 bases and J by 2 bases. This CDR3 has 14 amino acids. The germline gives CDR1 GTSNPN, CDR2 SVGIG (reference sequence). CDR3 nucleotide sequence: TGTGCCTGGAGTTCCGGGACAGCCAACTATGGCTACACCTTC. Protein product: CAWSSGTANYGYTF. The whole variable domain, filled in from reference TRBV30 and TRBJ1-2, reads SQTIHQWPATLVQPVGSPLSLECTVEGTSNPNLYWYRQAAGRGLQLLFYSVGIGQISSEVPQNLSASRPQDRQFILSSKKLLLSDSGFYLCAWSSGTANYGYTFGSGTRLTVV.

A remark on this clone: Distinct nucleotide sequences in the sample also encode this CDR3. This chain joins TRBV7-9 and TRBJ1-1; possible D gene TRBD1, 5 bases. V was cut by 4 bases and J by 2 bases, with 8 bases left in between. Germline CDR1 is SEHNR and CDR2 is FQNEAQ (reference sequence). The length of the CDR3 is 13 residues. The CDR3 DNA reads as TGTGCCAGCAGCTCTCAGGGAAACACTGAAGCTTTCTTT. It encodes CASSSQGNTEAFF.

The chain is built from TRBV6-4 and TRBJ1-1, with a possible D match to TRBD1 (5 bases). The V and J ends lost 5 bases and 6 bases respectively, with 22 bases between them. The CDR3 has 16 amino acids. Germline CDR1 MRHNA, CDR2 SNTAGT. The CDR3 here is CASSSRPQVGLSEAFF. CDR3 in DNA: TGTGCCAGCAGTTCCCGCCCACAGGTAGGGCTCTCTGAAGCTTTCTTT.

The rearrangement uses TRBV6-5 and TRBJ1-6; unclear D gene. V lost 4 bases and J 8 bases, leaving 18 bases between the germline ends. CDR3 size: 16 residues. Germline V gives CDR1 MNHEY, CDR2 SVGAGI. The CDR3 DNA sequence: TGTGCCAGCAGTTCCTACTTATCGGGGAGGGATTCACCCCTCCACTTT. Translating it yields CASSSYLSGRDSPLHF.

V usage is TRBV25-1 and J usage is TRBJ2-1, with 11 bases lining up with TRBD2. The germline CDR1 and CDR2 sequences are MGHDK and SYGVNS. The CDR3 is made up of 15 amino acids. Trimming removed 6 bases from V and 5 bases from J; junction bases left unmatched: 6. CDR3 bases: TGTGCCAGCAGGCAGACTAGCGGGGCCAACAATGAGCAGTTCTTC. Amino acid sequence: CASRQTSGANNEQFF.

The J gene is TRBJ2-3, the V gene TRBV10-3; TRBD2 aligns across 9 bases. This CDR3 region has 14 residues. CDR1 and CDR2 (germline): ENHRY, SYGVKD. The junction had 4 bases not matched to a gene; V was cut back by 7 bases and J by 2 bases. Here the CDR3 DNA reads TGTGCCATCATGGGACTAGCACCCACAGATACGCAGTATTTT. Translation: CAIMGLAPTDTQYF.

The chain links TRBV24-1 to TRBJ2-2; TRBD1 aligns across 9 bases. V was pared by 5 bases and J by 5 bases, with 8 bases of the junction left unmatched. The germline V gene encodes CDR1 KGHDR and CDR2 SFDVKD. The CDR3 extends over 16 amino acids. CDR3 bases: TGTGCCACCAGTGCCCCGGGACAGGGAAGGACCGGGGAGCTGTTTTTT. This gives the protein CATSAPGQGRTGELFF.

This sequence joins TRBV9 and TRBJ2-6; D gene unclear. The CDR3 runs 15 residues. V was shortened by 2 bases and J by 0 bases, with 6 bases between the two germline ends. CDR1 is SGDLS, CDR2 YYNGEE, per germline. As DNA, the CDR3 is TGTGCCAGCAGCGTCGACACCTCTGGGGCCAACGTCCTGACTTTC. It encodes CASSVDTSGANVLTF. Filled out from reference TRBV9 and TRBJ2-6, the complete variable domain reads DSGVTQTPKHLITATGQRVTLRCSPRSGDLSVYWYQQSLDQGLQFLIQYYNGEERAKGNILERFSAQQFPDLHSELNLSSLELGDSALYFCASSVDTSGANVLTFGAGSRLTVL.

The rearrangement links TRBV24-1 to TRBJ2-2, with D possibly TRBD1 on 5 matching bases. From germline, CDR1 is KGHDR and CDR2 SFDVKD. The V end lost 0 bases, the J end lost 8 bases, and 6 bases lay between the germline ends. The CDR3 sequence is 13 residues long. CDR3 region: CATSDLRQGELFF. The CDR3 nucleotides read TGTGCCACCAGTGATTTGAGACAGGGGGAGCTGTTTTTT.

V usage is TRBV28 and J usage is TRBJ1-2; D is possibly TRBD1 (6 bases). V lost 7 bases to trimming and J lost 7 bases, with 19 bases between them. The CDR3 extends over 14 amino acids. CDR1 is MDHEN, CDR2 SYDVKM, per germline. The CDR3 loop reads CASTSPGTSAGYTF. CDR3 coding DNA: TGTGCCAGCACCTCCCCCGGGACATCAGCTGGCTACACCTTC.

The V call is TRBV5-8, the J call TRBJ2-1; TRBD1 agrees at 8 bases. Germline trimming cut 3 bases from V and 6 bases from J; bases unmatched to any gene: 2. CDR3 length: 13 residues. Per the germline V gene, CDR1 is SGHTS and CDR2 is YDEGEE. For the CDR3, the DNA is TGTGCCAGCAGCTGGACAGGGTCCAATGAGCAGTTCTTC. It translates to CASSWTGSNEQFF.

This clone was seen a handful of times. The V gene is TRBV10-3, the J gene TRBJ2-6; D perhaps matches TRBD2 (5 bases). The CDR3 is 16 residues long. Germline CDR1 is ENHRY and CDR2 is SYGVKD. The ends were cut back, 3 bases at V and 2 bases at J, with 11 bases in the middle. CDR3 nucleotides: TGTGCCATCAGTGATTTTGCCGGGGCTGGGGCCAACGTCCTGACTTTC. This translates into CAISDFAGAGANVLTF.

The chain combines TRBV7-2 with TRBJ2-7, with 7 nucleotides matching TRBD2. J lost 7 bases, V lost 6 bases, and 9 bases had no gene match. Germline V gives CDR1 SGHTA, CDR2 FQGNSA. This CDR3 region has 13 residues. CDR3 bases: TGTGCCAGCAGAAGGGCGGGAGCGGATGAGCAGTACTTC. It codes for CASRRAGADEQYF.

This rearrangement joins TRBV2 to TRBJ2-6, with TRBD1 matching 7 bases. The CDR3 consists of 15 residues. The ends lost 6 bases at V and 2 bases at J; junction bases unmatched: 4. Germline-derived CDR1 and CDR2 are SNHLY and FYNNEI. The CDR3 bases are TGTGCCAGCAGAATCGACAGGGCTGGGGCCAACGTCCTGACTTTC. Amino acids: CASRIDRAGANVLTF.